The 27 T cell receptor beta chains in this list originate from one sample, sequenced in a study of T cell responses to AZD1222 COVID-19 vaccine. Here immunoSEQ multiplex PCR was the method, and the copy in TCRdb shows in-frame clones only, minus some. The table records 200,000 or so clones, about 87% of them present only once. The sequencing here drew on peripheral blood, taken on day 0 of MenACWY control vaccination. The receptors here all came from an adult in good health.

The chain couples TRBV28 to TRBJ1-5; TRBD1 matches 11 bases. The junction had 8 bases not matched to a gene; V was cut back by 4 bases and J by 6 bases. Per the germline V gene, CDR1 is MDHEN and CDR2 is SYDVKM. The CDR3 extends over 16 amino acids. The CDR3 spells CASSSPGQGAGQPQHF. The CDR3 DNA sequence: TGTGCCAGCAGTTCTCCTGGACAGGGGGCTGGTCAGCCCCAGCATTTT.

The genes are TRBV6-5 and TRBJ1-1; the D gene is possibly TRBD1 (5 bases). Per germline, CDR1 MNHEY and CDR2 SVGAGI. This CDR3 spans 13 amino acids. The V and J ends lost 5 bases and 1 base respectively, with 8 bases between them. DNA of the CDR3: TGTGCCAGCAGTAGGGACGAGAACACTGAAGCTTTCTTT. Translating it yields CASSRDENTEAFF.

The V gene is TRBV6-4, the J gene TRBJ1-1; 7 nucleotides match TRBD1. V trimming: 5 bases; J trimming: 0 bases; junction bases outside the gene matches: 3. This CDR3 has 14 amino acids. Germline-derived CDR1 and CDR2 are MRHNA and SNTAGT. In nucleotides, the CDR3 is TGTGCCAGCAGTCCGACAGGGATGAACACTGAAGCTTTCTTT. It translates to CASSPTGMNTEAFF.

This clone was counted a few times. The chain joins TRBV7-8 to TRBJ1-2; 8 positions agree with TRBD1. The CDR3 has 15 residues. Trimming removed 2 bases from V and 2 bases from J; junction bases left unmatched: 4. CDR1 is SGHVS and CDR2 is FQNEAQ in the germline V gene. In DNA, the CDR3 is TGTGCCAGCAGCTTACAGACAGGGGCAAACTATGGCTACACCTTC. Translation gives CASSLQTGANYGYTF.

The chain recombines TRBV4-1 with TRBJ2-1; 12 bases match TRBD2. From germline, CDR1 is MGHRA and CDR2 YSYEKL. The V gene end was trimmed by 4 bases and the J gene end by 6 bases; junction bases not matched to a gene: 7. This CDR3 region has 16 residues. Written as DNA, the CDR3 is TGCGCCAGCAGCCTAGGCCTAGCGGGAGGGGGCAATGAGCAGTTCTTC. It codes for CASSLGLAGGGNEQFF.

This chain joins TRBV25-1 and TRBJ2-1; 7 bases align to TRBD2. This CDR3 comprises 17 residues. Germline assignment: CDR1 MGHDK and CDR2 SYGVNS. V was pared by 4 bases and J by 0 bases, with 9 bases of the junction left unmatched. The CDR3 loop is CASSGSSGTSSYNEQFF. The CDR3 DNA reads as TGTGCCAGCAGTGGATCTAGCGGCACTAGCTCCTACAATGAGCAGTTCTTC.

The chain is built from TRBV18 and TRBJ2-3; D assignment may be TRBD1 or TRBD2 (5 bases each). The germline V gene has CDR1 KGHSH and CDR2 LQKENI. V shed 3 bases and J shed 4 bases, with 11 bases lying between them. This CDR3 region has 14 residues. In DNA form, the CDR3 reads TGTGCCAGCTCACCGGTGAGGGGTGCAGATACGCAGTATTTT. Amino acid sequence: CASSPVRGADTQYF.

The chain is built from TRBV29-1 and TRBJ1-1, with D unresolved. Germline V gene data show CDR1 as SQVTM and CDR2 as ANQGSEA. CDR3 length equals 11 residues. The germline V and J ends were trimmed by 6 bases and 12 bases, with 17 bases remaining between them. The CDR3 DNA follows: TGCAGCGTCCCTGTGGACGGCGGGACTTTCTTT. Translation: CSVPVDGGTFF.

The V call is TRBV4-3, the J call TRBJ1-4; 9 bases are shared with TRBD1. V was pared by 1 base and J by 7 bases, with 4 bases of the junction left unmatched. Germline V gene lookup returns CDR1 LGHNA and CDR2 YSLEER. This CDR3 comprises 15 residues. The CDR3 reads CASSQVGTGREKLFF. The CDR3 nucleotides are TGCGCCAGCAGCCAAGTGGGGACAGGGCGTGAAAAACTGTTTTTT.

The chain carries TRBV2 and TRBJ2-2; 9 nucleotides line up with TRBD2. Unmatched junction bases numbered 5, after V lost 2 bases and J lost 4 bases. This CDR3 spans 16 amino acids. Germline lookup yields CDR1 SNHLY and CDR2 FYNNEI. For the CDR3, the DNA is TGTGCCAGCAGTGAAATGGGGACTAGCAGCACCGGGGAGCTGTTTTTT. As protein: CASSEMGTSSTGELFF.

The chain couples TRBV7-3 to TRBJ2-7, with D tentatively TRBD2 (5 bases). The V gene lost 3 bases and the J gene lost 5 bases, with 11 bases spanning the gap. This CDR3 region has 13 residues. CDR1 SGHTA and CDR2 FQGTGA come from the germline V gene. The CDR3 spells CASSFGSQDEQYF. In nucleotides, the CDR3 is TGTGCCAGCAGCTTTGGGAGTCAGGACGAGCAGTACTTC.

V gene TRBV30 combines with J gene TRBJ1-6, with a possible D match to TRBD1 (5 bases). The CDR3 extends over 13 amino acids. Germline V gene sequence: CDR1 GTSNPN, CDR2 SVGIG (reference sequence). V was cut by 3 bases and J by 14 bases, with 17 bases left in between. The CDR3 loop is CAWRKDTPGALHF. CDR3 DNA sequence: TGTGCCTGGAGAAAGGACACACCGGGGGCCCTCCACTTT. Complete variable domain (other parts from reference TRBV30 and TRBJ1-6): SQTIHQWPATLVQPVGSPLSLECTVEGTSNPNLYWYRQAAGRGLQLLFYSVGIGQISSEVPQNLSASRPQDRQFILSSKKLLLSDSGFYLCAWRKDTPGALHFGNGTRLTVT.

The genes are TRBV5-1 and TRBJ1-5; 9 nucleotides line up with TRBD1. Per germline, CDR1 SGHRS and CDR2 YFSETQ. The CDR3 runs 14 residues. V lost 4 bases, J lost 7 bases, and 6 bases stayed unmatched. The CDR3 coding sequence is TGCGCCAGCAGCCCTACAGGGGGCGGGCAGCCCCAGCATTTT. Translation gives CASSPTGGGQPQHF.

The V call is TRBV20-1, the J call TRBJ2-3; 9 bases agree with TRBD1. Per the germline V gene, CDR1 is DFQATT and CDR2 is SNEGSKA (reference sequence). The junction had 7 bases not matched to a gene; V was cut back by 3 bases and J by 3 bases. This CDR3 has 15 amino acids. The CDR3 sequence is CSASMGTGRTDTQYF. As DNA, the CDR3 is TGCAGTGCTAGTATGGGGACAGGGAGGACAGATACGCAGTATTTT.

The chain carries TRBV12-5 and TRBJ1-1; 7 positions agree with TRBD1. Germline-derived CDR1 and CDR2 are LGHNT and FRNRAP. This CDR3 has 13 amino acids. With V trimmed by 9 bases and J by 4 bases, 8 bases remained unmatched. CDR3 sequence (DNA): TGTGCTAGCGCGACAGGGTGGGGCACTGAAGCTTTCTTT. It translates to CASATGWGTEAFF.

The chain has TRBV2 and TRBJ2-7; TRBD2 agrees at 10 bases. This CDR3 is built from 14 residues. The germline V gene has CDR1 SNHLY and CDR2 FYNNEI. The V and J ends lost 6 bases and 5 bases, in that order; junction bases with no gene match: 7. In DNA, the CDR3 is TGTGCCAGCAGGGCTAGCGGGAGCGGCGACGAGCAGTACTTC. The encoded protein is CASRASGSGDEQYF.

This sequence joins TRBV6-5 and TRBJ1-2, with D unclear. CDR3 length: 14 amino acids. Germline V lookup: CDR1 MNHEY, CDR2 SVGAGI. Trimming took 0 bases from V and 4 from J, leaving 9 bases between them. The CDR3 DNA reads TGTGCCAGCAGTTACTCGTCAGGTGTCTATGGCTACACCTTC. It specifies CASSYSSGVYGYTF.

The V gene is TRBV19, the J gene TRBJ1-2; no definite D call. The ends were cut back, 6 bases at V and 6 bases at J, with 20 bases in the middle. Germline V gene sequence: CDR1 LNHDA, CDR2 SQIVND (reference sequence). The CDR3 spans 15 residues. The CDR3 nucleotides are TGTGCCAGTAGGTCGCGAGTACCCGTGACGCATGGCTACACCTTC. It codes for CASRSRVPVTHGYTF.

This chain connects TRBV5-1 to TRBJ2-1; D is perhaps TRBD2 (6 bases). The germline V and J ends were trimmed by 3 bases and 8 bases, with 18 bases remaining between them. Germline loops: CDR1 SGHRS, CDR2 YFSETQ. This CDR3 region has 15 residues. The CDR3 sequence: CASSWRGGLEDEQFF. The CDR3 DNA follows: TGCGCCAGCAGCTGGAGGGGCGGACTGGAGGATGAGCAGTTCTTC. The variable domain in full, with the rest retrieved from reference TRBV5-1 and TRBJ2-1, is KAGVTQTPRYLIKTRGQQVTLSCSPISGHRSVSWYQQTPGQGLQFLFEYFSETQRNKGNFPGRFSGRQFSNSRSEMNVSTLELGDSALYLCASSWRGGLEDEQFFGPGTRLTVL.

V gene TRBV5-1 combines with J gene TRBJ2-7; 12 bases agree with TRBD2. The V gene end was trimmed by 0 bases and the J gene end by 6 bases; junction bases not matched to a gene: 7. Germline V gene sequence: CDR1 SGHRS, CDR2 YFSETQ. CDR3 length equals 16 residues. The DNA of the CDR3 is TGCGCCAGCAGCTTGGGACCGGGACTAGCGGGCCTCGAGCAGTACTTC. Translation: CASSLGPGLAGLEQYF.

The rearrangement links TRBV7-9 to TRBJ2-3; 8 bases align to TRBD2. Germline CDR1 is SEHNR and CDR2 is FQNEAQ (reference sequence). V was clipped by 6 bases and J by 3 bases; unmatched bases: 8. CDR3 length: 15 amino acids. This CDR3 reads CASSPPTSVTDTQYF. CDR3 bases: TGTGCCAGCAGTCCCCCGACTAGCGTAACAGATACGCAGTATTTT.

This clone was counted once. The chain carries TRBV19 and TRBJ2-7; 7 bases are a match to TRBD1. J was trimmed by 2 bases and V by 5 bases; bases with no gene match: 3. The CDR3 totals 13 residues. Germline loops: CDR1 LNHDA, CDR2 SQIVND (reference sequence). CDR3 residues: CASSRDRTYEQYF. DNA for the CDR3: TGTGCCAGTAGTCGGGACAGAACCTACGAGCAGTACTTC. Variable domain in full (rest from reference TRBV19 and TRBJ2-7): DGGITQSPKYLFRKEGQNVTLSCEQNLNHDAMYWYRQDPGQGLRLIYYSQIVNDFQKGDIAEGYSVSREKKESFPLTVTSAQKNPTAFYLCASSRDRTYEQYFGPGTRLTVT.

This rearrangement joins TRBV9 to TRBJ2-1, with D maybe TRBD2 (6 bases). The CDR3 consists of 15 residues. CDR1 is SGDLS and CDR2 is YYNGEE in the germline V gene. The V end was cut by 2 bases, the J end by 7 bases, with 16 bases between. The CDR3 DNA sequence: TGTGCCAGCAGCGTGGAGGGGAGAGAACCAAATGAGCAGTTCTTC. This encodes CASSVEGREPNEQFF.

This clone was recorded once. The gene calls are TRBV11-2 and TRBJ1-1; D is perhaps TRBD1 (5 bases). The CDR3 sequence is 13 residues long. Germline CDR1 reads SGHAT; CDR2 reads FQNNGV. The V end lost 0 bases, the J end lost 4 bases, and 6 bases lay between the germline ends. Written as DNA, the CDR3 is TGTGCCAGCAGCTTAGACAGGGCCACTGAAGCTTTCTTT. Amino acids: CASSLDRATEAFF.

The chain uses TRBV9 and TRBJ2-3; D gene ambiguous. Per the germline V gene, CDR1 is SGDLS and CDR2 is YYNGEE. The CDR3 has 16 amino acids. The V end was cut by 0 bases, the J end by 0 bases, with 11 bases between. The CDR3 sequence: CASSVGSTSSTDTQYF. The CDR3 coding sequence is TGTGCCAGCAGCGTAGGCTCTACTTCTAGCACAGATACGCAGTATTTT.

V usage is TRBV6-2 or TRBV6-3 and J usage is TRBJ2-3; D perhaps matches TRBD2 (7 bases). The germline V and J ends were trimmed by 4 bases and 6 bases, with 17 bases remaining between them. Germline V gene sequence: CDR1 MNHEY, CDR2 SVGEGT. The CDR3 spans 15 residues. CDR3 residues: CASSSTGGPADTQYF. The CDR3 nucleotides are TGTGCCAGCAGTTCCACGGGGGGCCCCGCGGATACGCAGTATTTT.

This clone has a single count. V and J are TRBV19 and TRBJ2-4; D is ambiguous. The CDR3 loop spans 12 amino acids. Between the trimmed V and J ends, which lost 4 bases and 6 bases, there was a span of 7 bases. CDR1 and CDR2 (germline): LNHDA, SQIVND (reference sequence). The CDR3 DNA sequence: TGTGCCAGTAGTAGGGATCTAAACATTCAGTACTTC. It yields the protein CASSRDLNIQYF.